This TCR beta chain was found in a study of beta chain features in type 1 diabetes (dated by TCRdb to about 2018). Study-level background: Patients and healthy donors did not differ in mean age, gender distribution, total cell number or subset yield. Naive and central memory subsets were obtained from all 30 or so donors, but regulatory and stem cell-like memory subsets were isolated from only 8 patients and roughly eight healthy donors. In the study, recently diagnosed type 1 diabetes patients and matched healthy donors were compared on the TCRB repertoires of their sorted circulating CD4+ T cell subsets. A total of 90 million to 130 million sorted cells were examined across all samples, and a strong correlation was observed between cell number per subset and RNA yield.

Trimming at the junction amounts to 3 bases on V and 5 bases on J, and the germline ends lie 19 bases apart. CDR1 and CDR2, looked up from the germline V gene (reference sequence), are LNHDA and SQIVND. Inclusive of the bounding cysteine and phenylalanine, the CDR3 is 16 residues long. Just CDR3 DNA is preserved here, 48 bases in frame from base 1. Study-level results and caveats: PCR might favor shorter templates, but patient and control samples were amplified and corrected together, so any skew would affect both groups equally. Naive, central memory and regulatory TCRB repertoires appeared to be more similar among patients than among healthy donors. Because cDNA was sequenced instead of genomic DNA, highly expressing activated cells could be over-represented, though the groups showed no difference in activation or CD3 levels. HLA sub-analyses involved small numbers of individuals, so any influence of HLA type on TCRB rearrangement remained unresolved. Fewer insertions and more nucleotide deletions at VDJ recombination sites were observed in patients with type 1 diabetes, implying thymic rearrangement abnormalities. In all four CD4+ subsets, TCRB CDR3 length was moderately but significantly shorter in type 1 diabetes patients.

The entire isolated RNA was reverse transcribed using the High Capacity cDNA Reverse Transcription Kit, and thus expressed TCRB transcripts were sequenced. Deep immunoSEQ sequencing was performed on naive, central memory and regulatory T cell samples, with an average of approximately 3.9 million total reads per sample. Sorted cells were lysed in RLT buffer and RNA was extracted with DNase-treated RNeasy Micro or Mini kits, depending on cell number. Each cell subset was processed separately to prevent cross-contamination, with patient and healthy donor samples processed together. Using the immunoSEQ multiplex PCR, TCRB sequences were amplified from cDNA into 87-bp fragments spanning the CDR3 region. Sequencing of the amplicons was performed on the Illumina HiSeq platform. As for how the authors treated the data: PCR bias was computationally corrected using synthetic template baselines, reads within Hamming distance 2 were collapsed, and singletons that could not be merged were discarded. Reads were aligned against IMGT so that V, D and J genes, CDR3 length and insertions or deletions at six rearrangement sites could be assigned. Within each subset, clonotype counts were normalized to sorted cell number, after which true diversity and Gini coefficients were computed with the tcR R package. Repertoire sharing was quantified using the overlap coefficient calculated on TCRB nucleotide sequences. As a proxy for the pre-selection repertoire, out-of-frame TCRB sequences from naive cells were analyzed. TCRdb re-hosts the immuneACCESS table, in-frame sequences only. Its copies lack some clones; in the studies checked, an unresolved V gene accounts for under half of them, and the cause for the rest is not known. V and J calls and clone size are copied from that table; D and trimming were computed from the DNA. For this sample the table gives 250,000 to 300,000 clones, of which roughly 24% were detected only once. 0.012% of the sample lies in the top ten.

Each donor gave one peripheral blood draw, around 0.12 L on average, collected into heparinised tubes. Naive, central memory, regulatory and stem cell-like memory CD4+ T cells were sorted on a BD FACSAria II using a panel including CD45RO, CCR7, CD25, CD127, CD95 and CD27. Purity was above 98% for every sorted population. PBMCs were isolated immediately by Lymphoprep density gradient centrifugation and stained directly without culture. So that batch effects would be minimized, each experiment stained and sorted samples in pairs, pairing one healthy donor with one patient. This clone has a handful of counts. Its antigen is unknown. Nothing much larger sits one base from this clone, and base qualities are not available.

This TCR came from a woman aged 25 to 39 with type 1 diabetes. The V and J genes are TRBV19 and TRBJ2-5, and perhaps TRBD2 as D gene, on 5 matching bases. The sequenced sample was naive CD4+ T cells from blood. Sample cell subset or site, as interpreted from the label and publication: true naive CD4+ T cells. The encoded CDR3 is CASSIHHGLPTETQYF. The bases are TGTGCCAGTAGTATTCATCACGGACTCCCAACTGAGACCCAGTACTTC.